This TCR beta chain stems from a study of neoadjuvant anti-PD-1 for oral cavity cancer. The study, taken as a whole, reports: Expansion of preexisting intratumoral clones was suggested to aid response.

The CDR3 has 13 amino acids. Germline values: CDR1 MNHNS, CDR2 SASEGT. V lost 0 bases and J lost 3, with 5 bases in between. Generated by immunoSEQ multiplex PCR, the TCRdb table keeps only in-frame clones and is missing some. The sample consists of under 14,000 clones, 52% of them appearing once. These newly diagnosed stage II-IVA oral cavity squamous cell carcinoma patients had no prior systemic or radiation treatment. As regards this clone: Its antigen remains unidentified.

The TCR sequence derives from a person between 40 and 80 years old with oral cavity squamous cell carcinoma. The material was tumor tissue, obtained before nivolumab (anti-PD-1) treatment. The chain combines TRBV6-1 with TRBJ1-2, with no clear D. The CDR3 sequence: CASSEAEYYGYTF. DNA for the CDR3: TGTGCCAGCAGTGAAGCGGAATACTATGGCTACACCTTC.